Following are 17 T cell receptor beta chains from one sample sequenced in a study of cytomegalovirus exposure and HLA in healthy donors. Primers included in the PCR were 60 Vbeta and 13 Jbeta primers. Profiled with immunoSEQ multiplex PCR; TCRdb holds only in-frame clones, not every one. The sample contains tens of thousands of clones, around two thirds of which appear only once. Sequenced input: PBMCs. The receptor set was obtained from a man aged 55 to 70 in good health and CMV-seropositive.

V is TRBV5-6 and J is TRBJ2-2; D not certain. Trimming pared 4 bases from V and 1 base from J, leaving 11 bases between. Germline CDR1 reads SGHDT; CDR2 reads YYEEEE. CDR3 length equals 15 residues. CDR3 bases: TGTGCCAGCAGCCGACTGACGGAGAACACCGGGGAGCTGTTTTTT. It specifies CASSRLTENTGELFF.

The chain is built from TRBV27 and TRBJ2-1, with 15 bases lining up with TRBD2. This CDR3 has 15 amino acids. The germline V gene encodes CDR1 MNHEY and CDR2 SMNVEV (reference sequence). V was pared by 5 bases and J by 9 bases, with 5 bases of the junction left unmatched. CDR3 bases: TGTGCCAGCAGTCTTGGGACTAGCGGGAGGAGTGAGCAGTTCTTC. Translation gives CASSLGTSGRSEQFF.

This chain uses TRBV28 with TRBJ2-7; D is perhaps TRBD1 (5 bases). The CDR3 consists of 11 residues. Germline CDR1 and CDR2: MDHEN and SYDVKM. Trimming removed 6 bases from V and 3 bases from J, with 6 bases in between. This chain's CDR3 is CASSDSYEQYF. For the CDR3, the DNA is TGTGCCAGCAGCGACAGCTACGAGCAGTACTTC. Using reference TRBV28 and TRBJ2-7 for the parts outside the CDR3, the full variable domain is DVKVTQSSRYLVKRTGEKVFLECVQDMDHENMFWYRQDPGLGLRLIYFSYDVKMKEKGDIPEGYSVSREKKERFSLILESASTNQTSMYLCASSDSYEQYFGPGTRLTVT.

This clone came up a few times. The V gene is TRBV6-6, the J gene TRBJ2-1; 9 bases fit TRBD1. This CDR3 comprises 14 residues. CDR1 and CDR2 (germline): MNHNY, SVGAGI (reference sequence). V was pared by 0 bases and J by 7 bases, with 1 base of the junction left unmatched. The DNA of the CDR3 is TGTGCCAGCAGTTACTCGGACAGGGGAAATGAGCAGTTCTTC. Translating it yields CASSYSDRGNEQFF.

The gene calls are TRBV5-6 and TRBJ2-6; the D gene is possibly TRBD1 (6 bases). Per the germline V gene, CDR1 is SGHDT and CDR2 is YYEEEE. The length of the CDR3 is 16 residues. V was shortened by 4 bases and J by 0 bases, with 11 bases between the two germline ends. DNA for the CDR3: TGTGCCAGCAGCCTTACAGGGTACTCTGGGGCCAACGTCCTGACTTTC. The encoded protein is CASSLTGYSGANVLTF.

The V call is TRBV4-2, the J call TRBJ1-1; weak D call: TRBD1 (5 bases). The germline V gene encodes CDR1 LGHNA and CDR2 YNFKEQ. V dropped 0 bases and J dropped 10 bases, with 12 bases sitting between them. This CDR3 is built from 13 residues. CDR3 coding DNA: TGTGCCAGCAGCCAAGACCCGAATAGGGGAGCTTTCTTT. Translation gives CASSQDPNRGAFF.

This chain uses TRBV7-9 with TRBJ1-1; possibly TRBD1 for D (5 bases). The CDR3 runs to 13 residues. Trimming removed 0 bases at V and 6 bases at J, with 8 bases between. Germline loops: CDR1 SEHNR, CDR2 FQNEAQ (reference sequence). This CDR3 reads CASSLAREAEAFF. The CDR3 region has the DNA TGTGCCAGCAGCTTAGCCAGGGAGGCTGAAGCTTTCTTT.

This chain links TRBV29-1 with TRBJ1-2, with 8 bases matching TRBD1. The length of the CDR3 is 12 residues. After removal of 8 bases from V and 3 bases from J, the junction contained 5 bases not matched to a gene. CDR1 SQVTM and CDR2 ANQGSEA come from the germline V gene. The CDR3 is CSTGGQDYGYTF. The CDR3 region has the DNA TGCAGCACCGGGGGACAGGACTATGGCTACACCTTC.

In this sample, this clone turned up a few times. The chain links TRBV9 to TRBJ2-3, with D perhaps matching TRBD1 (6 bases). V was pared by 3 bases and J by 4 bases, with 18 bases between. Germline CDR1 reads SGDLS; CDR2 reads YYNGEE. The CDR3 consists of 16 residues. CDR3 amino acids: CASSATGTTLADTQYF. The CDR3 bases are TGTGCCAGCAGCGCGACCGGGACAACCTTGGCAGATACGCAGTATTTT. The variable domain in full, with the rest retrieved from reference TRBV9 and TRBJ2-3, is DSGVTQTPKHLITATGQRVTLRCSPRSGDLSVYWYQQSLDQGLQFLIQYYNGEERAKGNILERFSAQQFPDLHSELNLSSLELGDSALYFCASSATGTTLADTQYFGPGTRLTVL.

There are a few counts of this clone. The chain links TRBV5-4 to TRBJ2-3; D remains unclear. The CDR3 is 12 amino acids. V lost 2 bases to trimming and J lost 4 bases, with 5 bases between them. Germline CDR1 reads SGHNT; CDR2 reads YYREEE (reference sequence). CDR3 bases: TGTGCCAGCAGCTTCGGGTCAGATACGCAGTATTTT. Its translation is CASSFGSDTQYF.

The chain is built from TRBV5-4 and TRBJ2-7; 11 bases are shared with TRBD2. V was pared by 0 bases and J by 3 bases, with 2 bases of the junction left unmatched. The CDR3 is 15 amino acids. The germline CDR1 and CDR2 sequences are SGHNT and YYREEE (reference sequence). CDR3 nucleotides: TGTGCCAGCAGCTTGGGACTAGCGGGATTCTACGAGCAGTACTTC. Its protein product is CASSLGLAGFYEQYF.

The chain employs TRBV11-3 and TRBJ1-1; D is ambiguous. Trimming cost V 5 bases and J 7 bases, with 11 bases left between them. The CDR3 covers 12 residues. Looked up from germline, CDR1 is SGHNT and CDR2 is YENEEA. The CDR3 bases are TGTGCCAGCAGCCCAGACACCGGTGAAGCTTTCTTT. It is translated as CASSPDTGEAFF.

This clone was seen just once. This sequence joins TRBV11-2 and TRBJ2-3; D gene ambiguous. Deletions cut 1 base from V and 0 bases from J, with 8 bases between. The CDR3 extends over 15 amino acids. Germline V CDR1 and CDR2: SGHAT, FQNNGV. In DNA, the CDR3 is TGTGCCAGCAGCTTAGGAGGCTTTAGCACAGATACGCAGTATTTT. It specifies CASSLGGFSTDTQYF.

This clone was counted only a few times. The V call is TRBV6-1, the J call TRBJ1-1, with 7 bases lining up with TRBD1. Germline lookup yields CDR1 MNHNS and CDR2 SASEGT. The CDR3 loop spans 13 amino acids. Losses at the gene ends were 8 bases for V and 1 base for J; bases not matched to a gene: 4. The chain's CDR3 is CASGRQGNTEAFF. The CDR3 DNA follows: TGTGCCAGCGGTAGACAGGGGAACACTGAAGCTTTCTTT.

This clone occurred a few times. The rearrangement links TRBV25-1 to TRBJ1-1; D may be TRBD1 (5 bases). Germline CDR1 reads MGHDK; CDR2 reads SYGVNS. The CDR3 has 13 amino acids. Trimming left V 10 bases short and J 1 base short, with 13 bases between. DNA of the CDR3: TGTGCCACAGCGAAGGGGCGGAACACTGAAGCTTTCTTT. It encodes CATAKGRNTEAFF.

This chain joins TRBV19 and TRBJ1-1, with unresolved D. The CDR3 contains 12 residues. Germline lookup yields CDR1 LNHDA and CDR2 SQIVND (reference sequence). V was trimmed by 3 bases and J by 5 bases, leaving 7 bases between them. The CDR3 DNA is TGTGCCAGTAGTATTACCGGGACTGAAGCTTTCTTT. This codes for CASSITGTEAFF.

The genes are TRBV4-2 and TRBJ2-7, with D maybe TRBD2 (5 bases). Trimming cost V 1 base and J 1 base, with 11 bases left between them. CDR1 is LGHNA and CDR2 is YNFKEQ in the germline V gene. The CDR3 is 15 residues long. In DNA, the CDR3 is TGTGCCAGCAGCCAAGGGGGAGTAGGATCCTACGAGCAGTACTTC. This gives the protein CASSQGGVGSYEQYF.